Each of the 27 T cell receptor beta chains below was sequenced from the same sample in a study of CD8 T cells in Susac syndrome. The RNA input was roughly 0.45 to 1 ug, and it was reverse transcribed with random hexamers. TCRdb re-called the immunoSEQ multiplex PCR reads with MiXCR, one entry per CDR3 protein. The data contain 90,000 to 150,000 distinct CDR3 sequences, approximately 91% of them singletons. Sequencing was done on a sample of CD4+ T cells from PBMCs. The receptors stem from a human donor in good health.

This chain connects TRBV7-3 to TRBJ2-3, with D possibly being TRBD2 (6 bases). CDR3 length: 12 residues. Germline lookup yields CDR1 SGHTA and CDR2 FQGTGA. Trimming took off 2 bases at V and 9 bases at J, with 9 bases between the two ends. The CDR3 loop reads CASSLGGPTQYF. Here the CDR3 DNA reads TGTGCCAGCAGCTTAGGAGGGCCGACGCAGTATTTT.

This clonotype is a singleton in its sample. This chain links TRBV6-4 with TRBJ2-1; 8 bases agree with TRBD1. CDR1 is MRHNA, CDR2 SNTAGT, per germline. Losses at the gene ends were 6 bases for V and 5 bases for J; bases not matched to a gene: 6. The CDR3 totals 14 residues. The CDR3 nucleotides read TGTGCCAGCAGCCCCGGACAGGGTAACAATGAGCAGTTCTTC. This gives the protein CASSPGQGNNEQFF.

The chain is built from TRBV5-1 and TRBJ1-1; no reliable D call. Germline assignment: CDR1 SGHRS and CDR2 YFSETQ. The CDR3 has 16 residues. V shed 4 bases and J shed 5 bases, with 21 bases lying between them. CDR3 DNA sequence: TGCGCCAGCAGCACCCCTCCCCCGCCCGGGGTAACTGAAGCTTTCTTT. It codes for CASSTPPPPGVTEAFF.

This clonotype was observed a few times. CDR3 sequence reads: CASHLEGGSSGANVLTF. In DNA form, the CDR3 reads TGTGCCAGCCATTTGGAGGGCGGGAGCTCTGGGGCCAACGTCCTGACTTTC. The J gene is TRBJ2-6, the V gene TRBV6-1; 7 bases are shared with TRBD2. Germline lookup yields CDR1 MNHNS and CDR2 SASEGT. The J segment lost 0 bases and the V segment lost 8 bases, leaving 10 bases of the junction unmatched. This CDR3 has 17 residues.

The chain links TRBV20-1 to TRBJ2-3, with D unresolved. In germline, CDR1 is DFQATT, CDR2 SNEGSKA (reference sequence). This CDR3 spans 14 amino acids. Deletions cut 1 base from V and 1 base from J, with 9 bases between. The CDR3 coding sequence is TGCAGTGCTAGAGTAGGCTCCGGCACAGATACGCAGTATTTT. The encoded protein is CSARVGSGTDTQYF.

This clonotype appeared a single time. The chain recombines TRBV7-9 with TRBJ1-1; D possibly corresponds to TRBD1 (6 bases). Germline CDR1 reads SEHNR; CDR2 reads FQNEAQ (reference sequence). V lost 7 bases to trimming and J lost 4 bases, with 19 bases between them. This CDR3 spans 15 amino acids. This chain's CDR3 is CASTSAGGRGTEAFF. As DNA, the CDR3 is TGTGCCAGCACCTCGGCGGGGGGCCGGGGCACTGAAGCTTTCTTT.

The chain employs TRBV7-9 and TRBJ2-7; no reliable D call. This CDR3 region has 13 residues. Deletions cut 7 bases from V and 2 bases from J, with 12 bases between. The V gene's germline CDR1 is SEHNR and CDR2 FQNEAQ (reference sequence). Written as DNA, the CDR3 is TGTGCCAGCACTCATTCAAGAACCTACGAGCAGTACTTC. It encodes CASTHSRTYEQYF. Combining the CDR3 with reference TRBV7-9 and TRBJ2-7 gives the whole variable domain DTGVSQNPRHKITKRGQNVTFRCDPISEHNRLYWYRQTLGQGPEFLTYFQNEAQLEKSRLLSDRFSAERPKGSFSTLEIQRTEQGDSAMYLCASTHSRTYEQYFGPGTRLTVT.

The chain uses TRBV6-1 and TRBJ1-4; perhaps TRBD1 as D (5 bases). V was cut by 1 base and J by 9 bases, with 12 bases left in between. Looked up from germline, CDR1 is MNHNS and CDR2 is SASEGT. The CDR3 loop spans 14 amino acids. The CDR3 coding sequence is TGTGCCAGCAGTGAAGACTGGAAGGGGCAAAAACTGTTTTTT. It is translated as CASSEDWKGQKLFF.

V gene TRBV7-9 combines with J gene TRBJ1-1, with TRBD1 identical over 10 bases. The ends lost 4 bases at V and 2 bases at J; junction bases unmatched: 1. Germline CDR1 is SEHNR and CDR2 is FQNEAQ (reference sequence). The CDR3 totals 14 residues. CDR3 bases: TGTGCCAGCAGCTGGGACAGGGGCAACACTGAAGCTTTCTTT. This encodes CASSWDRGNTEAFF.

The V gene is TRBV30, the J gene TRBJ2-2, with D tentatively TRBD1 or TRBD2 (5 bases each). Per the germline V gene, CDR1 is GTSNPN and CDR2 is SVGIG (reference sequence). The V and J ends lost 8 bases and 0 bases respectively, with 13 bases between them. The CDR3 runs to 14 residues. The CDR3 reads CARDRGANTGELFF. The DNA for the CDR3 is TGTGCCCGAGACCGGGGCGCGAACACCGGGGAGCTGTTTTTT.

J is TRBJ2-4 and V is TRBV29-1; possibly TRBD2 for D (5 bases). V was trimmed by 0 bases and J by 3 bases, leaving 15 bases between them. Germline V gives CDR1 SQVTM, CDR2 ANQGSEA. This CDR3 is 16 amino acids long. CDR3 DNA sequence: TGCAGCGTTGAAGATCCCGGGCTTGAGGGCAAAAACATTCAGTACTTC. It codes for CSVEDPGLEGKNIQYF.

This clonotype appeared once. V gene TRBV7-2 combines with J gene TRBJ1-1; the D gene is possibly TRBD1 (6 bases). CDR1 and CDR2 (germline): SGHTA, FQGNSA. This CDR3 contains 15 residues. Trimming cost V 4 bases and J 0 bases, with 12 bases left between them. CDR3: CASSSMGDMNTEAFF. Here the CDR3 DNA reads TGTGCCAGCAGCTCAATGGGGGACATGAACACTGAAGCTTTCTTT. The full variable domain, completed using reference TRBV7-2 and TRBJ1-1, is GAGVSQSPSNKVTEKGKDVELRCDPISGHTALYWYRQSLGQGLEFLIYFQGNSAPDKSGLPSDRFSAERTGGSVSTLTIQRTQQEDSAVYLCASSSMGDMNTEAFFGQGTRLTVV.

This clonotype was found once. The chain has TRBV29-1 and TRBJ1-1; unclear D gene. This CDR3 spans 13 amino acids. Germline V gene data show CDR1 as SQVTM and CDR2 as ANQGSEA. V was shortened by 7 bases and J by 0 bases, with 12 bases between the two germline ends. This CDR3 is CSGTLGMNTEAFF. The CDR3 DNA sequence: TGCAGCGGGACTCTAGGAATGAACACTGAAGCTTTCTTT. Combining the CDR3 with reference TRBV29-1 and TRBJ1-1 gives the whole variable domain SAVISQKPSRDICQRGTSLTIQCQVDSQVTMMFWYRQQPGQSLTLIATANQGSEATYESGFVIDKFPISRPNLTFSTLTVSNMSPEDSSIYLCSGTLGMNTEAFFGQGTRLTVV.

The chain is built from TRBV2 and TRBJ1-1; D ambiguous. V lost 3 bases to trimming and J lost 1 base, with 9 bases between them. CDR1 is SNHLY, CDR2 FYNNEI, per germline. This CDR3 comprises 14 residues. The CDR3 loop reads CASSDWVTNTEAFF. DNA of the CDR3: TGTGCCAGCAGTGACTGGGTGACGAACACTGAAGCTTTCTTT.

The rearrangement joins TRBV4-3 to TRBJ1-5; the D is unclear. CDR1 LGHNA and CDR2 YSLEER come from the germline V gene. The V end lost 1 base, the J end lost 0 bases, and 13 bases lay between the germline ends. There are 17 residues in the CDR3. Written as DNA, the CDR3 is TGCGCCAGCAGCCAAGGGGTGGGCAGGCATAGCAATCAGCCCCAGCATTTT. This translates into CASSQGVGRHSNQPQHF.

This chain joins TRBV10-3 and TRBJ2-1, with 7 positions matching TRBD2. From germline, CDR1 is ENHRY and CDR2 SYGVKD. V lost 10 bases and J lost 7; bases outside the gene matches: 19. The CDR3 spans 16 residues. The DNA for the CDR3 is TGTGCCACCGGCAGCGGGTCGGGAGGCCTTATAAATGAGCAGTTCTTC. Residues: CATGSGSGGLINEQFF.

The chain couples TRBV20-1 to TRBJ2-3, with 9 bases fitting TRBD2. V shed 8 bases, J shed 5 bases, and the junction held 8 bases outside the gene matches. Germline lookup yields CDR1 DFQATT and CDR2 SNEGSKA (reference sequence). This CDR3 comprises 13 residues. In DNA, the CDR3 is TGCAGTCAGGCGGCGGGGGGGCAAGATACGCAGTATTTT. Residues: CSQAAGGQDTQYF.

The chain recombines TRBV7-9 with TRBJ1-1, with D perhaps matching TRBD1 (5 bases). V was trimmed by 4 bases and J by 5 bases, leaving 11 bases between them. Germline CDR1 and CDR2: SEHNR and FQNEAQ (reference sequence). The CDR3 extends over 13 amino acids. The CDR3, as DNA: TGTGCCAGCAGCTCAAACTACAGGACTGAAGCTTTCTTT. Amino acids: CASSSNYRTEAFF.

The chain recombines TRBV5-1 with TRBJ2-1; 9 nucleotides agree with TRBD1. V gave up 3 bases and J gave up 6 bases; unmatched junction bases: 4. The CDR3 is made up of 14 amino acids. Germline CDR1 SGHRS, CDR2 YFSETQ. The CDR3, as DNA: TGCGCCAGCAGCTCCCGGACAGGGGTCAATGAGCAGTTCTTC. Protein product: CASSSRTGVNEQFF. Complete variable domain (other parts from reference TRBV5-1 and TRBJ2-1): KAGVTQTPRYLIKTRGQQVTLSCSPISGHRSVSWYQQTPGQGLQFLFEYFSETQRNKGNFPGRFSGRQFSNSRSEMNVSTLELGDSALYLCASSSRTGVNEQFFGPGTRLTVL.

The rearrangement joins TRBV6-1 to TRBJ2-6; 7 bases line up with TRBD1. The germline V gene has CDR1 MNHNS and CDR2 SASEGT. CDR3 length: 19 residues. With 6 bases clipped from V and 0 bases from J, the junction kept 14 bases outside the gene matches. CDR3 DNA: TGTGCCAGCAGCGCCCCGACAGGGAGATTCAGCTCTGGGGCCAACGTCCTGACTTTC. Translation: CASSAPTGRFSSGANVLTF.

The chain uses TRBV7-8 and TRBJ1-6; D is undetermined. The V gene's germline CDR1 is SGHVS and CDR2 FQNEAQ. This CDR3 region has 15 residues. Deletions cut 0 bases from V and 4 bases from J, with 7 bases between. This CDR3 is CASSLALGYNSPLHF. DNA for the CDR3: TGTGCCAGCAGCTTAGCTTTGGGGTATAATTCACCCCTCCACTTT.

V usage is TRBV6-2 or TRBV6-3 and J usage is TRBJ1-1, with 7 bases identical to TRBD1. The CDR3 has 15 residues. CDR1 is MNHEY, CDR2 SVGEGT, per germline. The V and J ends lost 5 bases and 3 bases, in that order; junction bases with no gene match: 9. CDR3 amino acids: CASSPSPTGHTEAFF. DNA of the CDR3: TGTGCCAGCAGTCCCTCCCCGACAGGGCACACTGAAGCTTTCTTT.

V and J are TRBV30 and TRBJ1-1; D ambiguous. The CDR3 covers 11 residues. V lost 0 bases and J 7 bases, leaving 6 bases between the germline ends. Germline assignment: CDR1 GTSNPN and CDR2 SVGIG (reference sequence). Here the CDR3 DNA reads TGTGCCTGGAGTGTAGGTGGTGAAGCTTTCTTT. Its translation: CAWSVGGEAFF.

This clonotype came up once. J is TRBJ2-1 and V is TRBV28; possibly TRBD2 for D (6 bases). Germline V CDR1 and CDR2: MDHEN, SYDVKM. Trimming took 8 bases from V and 8 from J, leaving 16 bases between them. This CDR3 has 13 residues. The CDR3 here is CASRGLPGDEQFF. In nucleotides, the CDR3 is TGTGCCAGCCGGGGACTCCCGGGTGATGAGCAGTTCTTC.

The CDR3 sequence: CASSQDSLGVSSYEQYF. CDR3 DNA sequence: TGCGCCAGCAGCCAAGATTCCCTTGGAGTGAGCTCCTACGAGCAGTACTTC. This chain uses TRBV4-3 with TRBJ2-7, with D unresolved. Germline-derived CDR1 and CDR2 are LGHNA and YSLEER. The CDR3 spans 17 residues. With 0 bases removed from V and 0 bases from J, the gap between germline ends came to 15 bases.

The chain carries TRBV20-1 and TRBJ1-5, with 12 bases aligning to TRBD1. The CDR3 loop spans 16 amino acids. The V and J ends lost 4 bases and 2 bases, in that order; junction bases with no gene match: 6. Per the germline V gene, CDR1 is DFQATT and CDR2 is SNEGSKA (reference sequence). The CDR3 here is CSATGQGARGNQPQHF. The CDR3 DNA follows: TGCAGTGCTACGGGACAGGGGGCGCGGGGCAATCAGCCCCAGCATTTT.

The sample holds a few counts of this clonotype. CDR3 protein: CASSQVGGGVDNEQFF. The CDR3 nucleotides are TGCGCCAGCAGCCAAGTAGGGGGGGGTGTCGACAATGAGCAGTTCTTC. The rearrangement joins TRBV4-3 to TRBJ2-1, with a possible D match to TRBD2 (7 bases). In germline, CDR1 is LGHNA, CDR2 YSLEER. The CDR3 length is 16 residues. Trimming took off 1 base at V and 5 bases at J, with 15 bases between the two ends.